This TCR beta chain appears in the sequencing data of a study of blood T cell repertoires in COVID-19. Only in-frame clones appear in the TCRdb table, and some are missing; sequencing was by immunoSEQ multiplex PCR. The sample contains roughly 60,000 clones, roughly 77% of which appear only once. Germline-derived CDR1 and CDR2 are GTSNPN and SVGIG (reference sequence). The V and J ends lost 2 bases and 3 bases respectively, with 13 bases between them. There are 14 residues in the CDR3. This clonotype originated in a man older than 75 with acute or convalescent COVID-19. The sequencing input was peripheral blood. The J gene is TRBJ1-1, the V gene TRBV30; D not certain. The CDR3 DNA sequence: TGTGCCTGGAGTCTTACAGCGGACTACACTGAAGCTTTCTTT. Protein: CAWSLTADYTEAFF. The full variable domain, in which reference TRBV30 and TRBJ1-1 provide the parts outside the CDR3, is SQTIHQWPATLVQPVGSPLSLECTVEGTSNPNLYWYRQAAGRGLQLLFYSVGIGQISSEVPQNLSASRPQDRQFILSSKKLLLSDSGFYLCAWSLTADYTEAFFGQGTRLTVV.